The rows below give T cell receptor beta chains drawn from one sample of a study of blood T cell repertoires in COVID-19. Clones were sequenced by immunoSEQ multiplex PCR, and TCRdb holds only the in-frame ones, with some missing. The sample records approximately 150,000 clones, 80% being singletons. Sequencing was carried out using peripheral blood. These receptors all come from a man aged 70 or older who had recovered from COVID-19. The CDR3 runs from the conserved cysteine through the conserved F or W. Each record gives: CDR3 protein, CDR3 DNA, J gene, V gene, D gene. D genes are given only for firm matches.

CASGQGGEKLFF | TGTGCCAGCGGACAGGGAGGTGAAAAACTGTTTTTT | TRBJ1-4 | TRBV6-5 | TRBD1
CASSLYNSPGNTIYF | TGTGCCAGCAGCTTGTATAACAGTCCAGGAAACACCATATATTTT | TRBJ1-3 | TRBV5-6 | -
CAIRESQGANGYTF | TGTGCCATCAGGGAGAGTCAGGGGGCGAATGGCTACACCTTC | TRBJ1-2 | TRBV10-3 | TRBD1
CASSQGSEQPQHF | TGTGCCAGCAGCCAGGGATCCGAGCAGCCCCAGCATTTT | TRBJ1-5 | TRBV6-5 | -
CASSLEEGSYGYTF | TGTGCCAGCAGCTTAGAGGAGGGGAGCTATGGCTACACCTTC | TRBJ1-2 | TRBV7-9 | -
CSVLAGGVNTEAFF | TGCAGCGTGTTGGCGGGGGGCGTGAACACTGAAGCTTTCTTT | TRBJ1-1 | TRBV29-1 | -
CASSLDRAGVQPQHF | TGTGCCAGCAGCTTGGACAGGGCAGGAGTTCAGCCCCAGCATTTT | TRBJ1-5 | TRBV5-4 | -
CASSPTRRAQETQYF | TGTGCCAGCAGCCCTACCAGGAGGGCCCAAGAGACCCAGTACTTC | TRBJ2-5 | TRBV11-2 | -
CASSYDEEEGPNYGYTF | TGTGCCAGCAGTTACGACGAGGAGGAGGGCCCGAACTATGGCTACACCTTC | TRBJ1-2 | TRBV6-2/TRBV6-3 | -
CASMDWERGQETQYF | TGTGCCAGCATGGATTGGGAGCGGGGCCAAGAGACCCAGTACTTC | TRBJ2-5 | TRBV11-2 | TRBD2